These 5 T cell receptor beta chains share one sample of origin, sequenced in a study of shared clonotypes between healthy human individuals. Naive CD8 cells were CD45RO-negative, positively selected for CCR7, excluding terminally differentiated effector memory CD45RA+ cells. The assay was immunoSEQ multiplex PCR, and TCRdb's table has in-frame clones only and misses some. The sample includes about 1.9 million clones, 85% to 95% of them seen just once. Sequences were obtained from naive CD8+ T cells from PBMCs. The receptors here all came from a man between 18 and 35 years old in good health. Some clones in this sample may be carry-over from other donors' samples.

This CDR3 reads CASKNSGALEKLFF. In nucleotides, the CDR3 is TGTGCCAGCAAAAATTCCGGGGCCCTTGAAAAACTGTTTTTT. The rearrangement joins TRBV27 to TRBJ1-4; a weak D match, TRBD1 (5 bases). V was pared by 7 bases and J by 7 bases, with 16 bases between. The germline CDR1 and CDR2 sequences are MNHEY and SMNVEV (reference sequence). The CDR3 sequence is 14 residues long.

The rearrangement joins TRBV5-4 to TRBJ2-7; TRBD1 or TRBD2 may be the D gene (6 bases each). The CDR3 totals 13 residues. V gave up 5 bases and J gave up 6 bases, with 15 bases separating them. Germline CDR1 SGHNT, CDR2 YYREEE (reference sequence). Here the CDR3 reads CASSLYREVEQYF. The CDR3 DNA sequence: TGTGCCAGCAGTCTCTACAGGGAGGTCGAGCAGTACTTC.

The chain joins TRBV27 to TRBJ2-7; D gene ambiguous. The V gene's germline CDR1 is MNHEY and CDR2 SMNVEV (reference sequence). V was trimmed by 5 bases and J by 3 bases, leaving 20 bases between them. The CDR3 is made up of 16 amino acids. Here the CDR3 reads CASSPFPSLGFYEQYF. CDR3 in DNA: TGTGCCAGCAGTCCTTTCCCTTCCCTGGGGTTCTACGAGCAGTACTTC.

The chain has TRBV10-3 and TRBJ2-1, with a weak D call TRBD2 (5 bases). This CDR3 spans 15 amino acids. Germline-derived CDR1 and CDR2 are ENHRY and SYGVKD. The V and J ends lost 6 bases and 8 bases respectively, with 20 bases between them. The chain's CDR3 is CAISPGISSGDEQFF. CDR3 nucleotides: TGTGCCATCAGCCCCGGGATCTCCAGTGGTGATGAGCAGTTCTTC.

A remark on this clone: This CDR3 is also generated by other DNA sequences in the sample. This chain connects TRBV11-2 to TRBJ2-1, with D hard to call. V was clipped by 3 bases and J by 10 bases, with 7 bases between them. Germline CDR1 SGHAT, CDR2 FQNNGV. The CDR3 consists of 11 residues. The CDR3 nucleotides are TGTGCCAGCAGCTTTGGACCGGAGCAGTTCTTC. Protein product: CASSFGPEQFF.